This TCR beta chain was sequenced in a study of cytomegalovirus exposure and HLA in healthy donors. For the study at large: Earlier results showed 120 million or so unique TCR beta sequences derived from roughly 190 million T cells.

Vbeta (60) and Jbeta (13) primers were used in the PCR. The protocol was immunoSEQ multiplex PCR, while the TCRdb copy is restricted to in-frame clones and leaves out a portion. The sample yields 120,000 or so clones, roughly 80% seen once. Germline CDR1 and CDR2: KGHSH and LQKENI. V dropped 0 bases and J dropped 7 bases, with 10 bases sitting between them. The CDR3 runs to 15 residues. The J gene is TRBJ1-6, the V gene TRBV18, with no clear D. What was sequenced was PBMCs. This receptor was obtained from a female donor in good health and CMV-seropositive. The CDR3 protein is CASSPPTTPNSPLHF. CDR3 in DNA: TGTGCCAGCTCACCACCGACTACTCCGAATTCACCCCTCCACTTT.